The next 3 T cell receptor beta chains were all read from a single sample in a study of cytomegalovirus exposure and HLA in healthy donors. Libraries were prepared by immunoSEQ multiplex PCR; TCRdb keeps only in-frame clonotypes and omits some of them. The sample lists some 140,000 clones; roughly four fifths were seen once. The sample was PBMCs. All receptors derive from a man aged 30 to 39 in good health and CMV-seropositive.

V usage is TRBV2 and J usage is TRBJ1-4, with unresolved D. V shed 5 bases and J shed 6 bases, with 16 bases lying between them. This CDR3 spans 15 amino acids. The germline gives CDR1 SNHLY, CDR2 FYNNEI. CDR3 nucleotide sequence: TGTGCCAGCAGTAAGTGGGAGGTTATGGATGAAAAACTGTTTTTT. The encoded protein is CASSKWEVMDEKLFF.

The chain joins TRBV11-3 to TRBJ2-3; D is unclear. The V end was cut by 0 bases, the J end by 4 bases, with 8 bases between. This CDR3 is 14 amino acids long. Germline assignment: CDR1 SGHNT and CDR2 YENEEA. The CDR3 sequence: CASSLDSASDTQYF. The CDR3, as DNA: TGTGCCAGCAGCTTAGATTCCGCGTCAGATACGCAGTATTTT.

The sample holds a few counts of this clone. This chain uses TRBV6-5 with TRBJ2-2, with 7 bases matching TRBD1. The CDR3 contains 13 residues. Germline V gene data show CDR1 as MNHEY and CDR2 as SVGAGI. Trimming removed 8 bases from V and 2 bases from J; junction bases left unmatched: 2. CDR3 sequence: CASGTANTGELFF. In DNA, the CDR3 is TGTGCCAGCGGGACAGCAAACACCGGGGAGCTGTTTTTT.